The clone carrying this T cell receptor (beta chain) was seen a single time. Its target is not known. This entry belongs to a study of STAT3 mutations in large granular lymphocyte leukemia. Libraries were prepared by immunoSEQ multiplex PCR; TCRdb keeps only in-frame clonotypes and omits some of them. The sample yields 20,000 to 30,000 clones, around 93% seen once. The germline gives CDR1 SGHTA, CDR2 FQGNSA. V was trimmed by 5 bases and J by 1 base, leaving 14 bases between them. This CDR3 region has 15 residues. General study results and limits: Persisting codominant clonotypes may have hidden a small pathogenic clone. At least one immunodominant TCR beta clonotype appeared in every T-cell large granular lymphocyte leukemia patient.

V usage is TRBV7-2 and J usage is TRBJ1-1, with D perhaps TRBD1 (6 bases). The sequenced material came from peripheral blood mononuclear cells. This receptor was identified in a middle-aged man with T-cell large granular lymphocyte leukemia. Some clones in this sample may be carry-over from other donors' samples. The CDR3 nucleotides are TGTGCCAGCAGCGACCAGGGACACCGGAACACTGAAGCTTTCTTT. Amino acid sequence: CASSDQGHRNTEAFF. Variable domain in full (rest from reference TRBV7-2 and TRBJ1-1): GAGVSQSPSNKVTEKGKDVELRCDPISGHTALYWYRQSLGQGLEFLIYFQGNSAPDKSGLPSDRFSAERTGGSVSTLTIQRTQQEDSAVYLCASSDQGHRNTEAFFGQGTRLTVV.